The TCR beta chain under discussion was sequenced for a study of T cells after yellow fever vaccination. Study-wide background: Any fraction with a low cell number was prepared using SMART-Seq v4 Ultra Low Input. Whole-study findings and limits: Reappearing after the booster were most of the clones from primary vaccination (about 96% CD4, approximately 88% CD8). There was a possibility that FACS-sorted repertoires contained abundant clonotypes contaminating from the bulk population.

5'RACE template switching produced TCR cDNA carrying a universal primer site and UMIs. One entry per CDR3 protein results from TCRdb running MiXCR on the 5' RACE reads. This table has around 590,000 distinct CDR3 sequences, 9% to 15% appearing once. This CDR3 is 15 amino acids long. CDR1 SGHAT and CDR2 FQNNGV come from the germline V gene. Trimming took off 2 bases at V and 0 bases at J, with 7 bases between the two ends. This clonotype appeared a few times. Its target is not known. This receptor was obtained from a man aged 25-45 years who received the YFV17D yellow fever vaccine. Sequenced material: PBMCs, taken on the day of the yellow fever booster vaccination. The rearrangement links TRBV11-2 to TRBJ2-2; D remains unclear. CDR3 residues: CASSLRDTNTGELFF. The CDR3, as DNA: TGTGCCAGCAGCTTAAGGGATACGAACACCGGGGAGCTGTTTTTT.